This entry is about one TCR beta chain. Its antigen is not known. The germline V gene encodes CDR1 SGHRS and CDR2 YFSETQ. Trimming left V 0 bases short and J 0 bases short, with 7 bases between. CDR3 length: 15 residues. This specimen belongs to a study of T cells in Graves' hyperthyroidism and ophthalmopathy. Study-level results: Blood samples included most of the expanded thyroid clonotypes exceeding 0.001.

From RNA transcripts, TCR beta CDR3 regions were amplified. In the first-round RT-PCR of the TCR CDR3, the HTBI primer set was used. TCRdb reprocessed the multiplex PCR reads via MiXCR and lists one record per CDR3 protein. The repertoire holds around 240,000 distinct CDR3 sequences, with about 15% as singletons. The chain recombines TRBV5-1 with TRBJ2-1; D unclear. The sequence was obtained from a woman aged 40 to 50 with Graves' hyperthyroidism that later progressed to Graves' ophthalmopathy. Sequencing was carried out using blood. The CDR3 region has the DNA TGCGCCAGCAGCTTGGTTAGGAGCTCCTACAATGAGCAGTTCTTC. This sequence encodes CASSLVRSSYNEQFF.